The 29 T cell receptor beta chains below were found in one sample sequenced in a study of shared clonotypes between healthy human individuals. Profiling relied on immunoSEQ multiplex PCR, and the TCRdb table lists in-frame clones only, not all of them. The sample records under 550,000 clones, about 95% being singletons. Sequencing input: naive CD4+ T cells sorted from blood. The subset is: CD45RA+ positively selected. The receptor source for this set is a woman aged 25 to 39 in good health.

The gene calls are TRBV10-3 and TRBJ2-7; no definite D call. In germline, CDR1 is ENHRY, CDR2 SYGVKD. V was shortened by 3 bases and J by 2 bases, with 11 bases between the two germline ends. There are 14 residues in the CDR3. Here the CDR3 DNA reads TGTGCCATCAGTGAAGGTCCCGGAGCCTACGAGCAGTACTTC. Translating gives CAISEGPGAYEQYF.

V and J are TRBV18 and TRBJ2-1; 8 bases map to TRBD2. CDR1 KGHSH and CDR2 LQKENI come from the germline V gene. Trimming cost V 4 bases and J 8 bases; bases outside gene matches: 10. This CDR3 has 15 residues. As DNA, the CDR3 is TGTGCCAGCTCACGTACCAGCGGGAGCCTCCATGAGCAGTTCTTC. This encodes CASSRTSGSLHEQFF.

V usage is TRBV11-2 and J usage is TRBJ2-6; 8 nucleotides match TRBD1. Trimming at V came to 4 bases and at J to 0 bases, leaving 5 bases not matched to a gene. From germline, CDR1 is SGHAT and CDR2 FQNNGV. The CDR3 is made up of 17 amino acids. This chain's CDR3 is CASSYGTGSSGANVLTF. The CDR3 nucleotides read TGTGCCAGCAGCTACGGGACAGGTAGCTCTGGGGCCAACGTCCTGACTTTC.

CDR3 amino acids: CASPGLAGNLQETQYF. In DNA, the CDR3 is TGTGCCTCCCCAGGGCTAGCGGGGAATTTACAAGAGACCCAGTACTTC. The rearrangement uses TRBV27 and TRBJ2-5, with TRBD2 matching 9 bases. Germline CDR1 reads MNHEY; CDR2 reads SMNVEV (reference sequence). The CDR3 contains 16 residues. With V trimmed by 11 bases and J by 2 bases, 15 bases remained unmatched.

The chain uses TRBV2 and TRBJ2-1; D uncertain. CDR3 size: 13 residues. Germline V gives CDR1 SNHLY, CDR2 FYNNEI. V was shortened by 7 bases and J by 5 bases, with 12 bases between the two germline ends. The CDR3 protein is CASTNTWNNEQFF. The CDR3 bases are TGTGCCAGCACTAATACTTGGAACAATGAGCAGTTCTTC. Together with reference TRBV2 and TRBJ2-1, the CDR3 gives the full variable domain: EPEVTQTPSHQVTQMGQEVILRCVPISNHLYFYWYRQILGQKVEFLVSFYNNEISEKSEIFDDQFSVERPDGSNFTLKIRSTKLEDSAMYFCASTNTWNNEQFFGPGTRLTVL.

V gene TRBV4-1 combines with J gene TRBJ1-1; unclear D gene. This CDR3 has 15 amino acids. Germline V CDR1 and CDR2: MGHRA, YSYEKL. V gave up 1 base and J gave up 5 bases, with 14 bases separating them. Written as DNA, the CDR3 is TGCGCCAGCAGCCAAGCTATCAGGATTCGGACTGAAGCTTTCTTT. It encodes CASSQAIRIRTEAFF.

DNA for the CDR3: TGTGCCAGCAGCCCGAACAGGGGTAATGAAAAACTGTTTTTT. Its protein product is CASSPNRGNEKLFF. This chain connects TRBV6-6 to TRBJ1-4; 7 nucleotides align to TRBD1. CDR1 is MNHNY, CDR2 SVGAGI, per germline (reference sequence). After removal of 6 bases from V and 4 bases from J, the junction contained 5 bases not matched to a gene. The CDR3 covers 14 residues.

The rearrangement uses TRBV9 and TRBJ2-3; possible D gene TRBD2, 6 bases. Germline loops: CDR1 SGDLS, CDR2 YYNGEE. The CDR3 is 17 amino acids. V was cut by 0 bases and J by 5 bases, with 19 bases left in between. CDR3 loop: CASSVGRRGPRRDTQYF. In DNA form, the CDR3 reads TGTGCCAGCAGCGTAGGGCGGAGGGGCCCTAGAAGAGATACGCAGTATTTT.

To note about this clone: Other DNA sequences of this sample code for an identical CDR3. The rearrangement joins TRBV4-2 to TRBJ2-1; 12 bases match TRBD2. The CDR3 extends over 16 amino acids. J gave up 4 bases and V 0 bases, and 1 base lay outside the gene matches. Per the germline V gene, CDR1 is LGHNA and CDR2 is YNFKEQ. CDR3 nucleotides: TGTGCCAGCAGCCAAGATCTAGCGGGAGGGTACAATGAGCAGTTCTTC. Its translation is CASSQDLAGGYNEQFF.

This sequence joins TRBV9 and TRBJ2-1; 7 bases line up with TRBD2. Losses at the gene ends were 4 bases for V and 3 bases for J; bases not matched to a gene: 4. CDR3 length: 14 residues. Germline V gene lookup returns CDR1 SGDLS and CDR2 YYNGEE. For the CDR3, the DNA is TGTGCCAGCAGCCCTGGGACTATCTACAATGAGCAGTTCTTC. This codes for CASSPGTIYNEQFF.

This sequence joins TRBV5-1 and TRBJ1-2; unclear D gene. The CDR3 sequence is 14 residues long. Germline lookup yields CDR1 SGHRS and CDR2 YFSETQ. Trimming shortened V by 6 bases and J by 2 bases, and 14 bases separated the two germline ends. DNA of the CDR3: TGCGCCAGCAAAGACGGCTACTTAAACTATGGCTACACCTTC. It translates to CASKDGYLNYGYTF.

The rearrangement joins TRBV10-2 to TRBJ2-4; D may be TRBD1 (5 bases). Germline V lookup: CDR1 WSHSY, CDR2 SAAADI. V was clipped by 2 bases and J by 0 bases, with 8 bases between them. The CDR3 consists of 15 residues. CDR3 amino acids: CASSEDRIAKNIQYF. The CDR3 DNA reads TGCGCCAGCAGTGAGGACAGAATAGCCAAAAACATTCAGTACTTC.

J is TRBJ2-7 and V is TRBV5-6; possibly TRBD1 or TRBD2 for D (5 bases each). This CDR3 spans 15 amino acids. Deletions cut 3 bases from V and 3 bases from J, with 16 bases between. From germline, CDR1 is SGHDT and CDR2 YYEEEE. CDR3 residues: CASSSPWGRIYEQYF. The CDR3 coding sequence is TGTGCCAGCAGCTCGCCTTGGGGGAGAATCTACGAGCAGTACTTC.

Only a few counts were recorded for this clone. This chain joins TRBV10-3 and TRBJ2-1; TRBD2 is a possible D gene (6 bases). This CDR3 spans 15 amino acids. V was trimmed by 3 bases and J by 10 bases, leaving 19 bases between them. Germline CDR1 and CDR2: ENHRY and SYGVKD. This CDR3 is CAISDVGGPSREQFF. The CDR3 bases are TGTGCCATCAGTGACGTGGGAGGACCATCCAGGGAGCAGTTCTTC.

The chain couples TRBV2 to TRBJ2-2, with a tentative D call TRBD2 (6 bases). This CDR3 has 16 amino acids. V shed 9 bases and J shed 7 bases, with 24 bases lying between them. Germline CDR1 SNHLY, CDR2 FYNNEI. DNA of the CDR3: TGTGCCAGTCAACCGGGACTGGGTCGAGGTGGCGGGGAGCTGTTTTTT. Protein product: CASQPGLGRGGGELFF.

This chain connects TRBV28 to TRBJ1-4; weak D call: TRBD1 (5 bases). V lost 6 bases to trimming and J lost 7 bases, with 15 bases between them. This CDR3 contains 14 residues. Germline V gene data show CDR1 as MDHEN and CDR2 as SYDVKM. CDR3 DNA sequence: TGTGCCAGCAGGGTCGGGACTGCACGTGAAAAACTGTTTTTT. This translates into CASRVGTAREKLFF.

This chain links TRBV18 with TRBJ2-1; 13 bases agree with TRBD2. CDR3 length: 18 residues. Germline CDR1 reads KGHSH; CDR2 reads LQKENI. V shed 3 bases and J 1 base; nucleotides not matched to a gene: 6. This CDR3 reads CASSPRTSGSGSYNEQFF. CDR3 sequence (DNA): TGTGCCAGCTCACCCCGGACTAGCGGGAGTGGTTCCTACAATGAGCAGTTCTTC.

The table lists this clone with a count of one. The CDR3, as DNA: TGCGCCAGCAGCCCCGGTGCTAGCGGGAGGTGGACAGATACGCAGTATTTT. This sequence encodes CASSPGASGRWTDTQYF. The rearrangement joins TRBV5-1 to TRBJ2-3; 11 positions agree with TRBD2. Trimming at V came to 4 bases and at J to 3 bases, leaving 10 bases not matched to a gene. The length of the CDR3 is 17 residues. CDR1 is SGHRS, CDR2 YFSETQ, per germline.

This clone came up once. This rearrangement joins TRBV30 to TRBJ1-5; unclear D gene. The CDR3 loop spans 13 amino acids. V lost 0 bases to trimming and J lost 7 bases, with 10 bases between them. Germline lookup yields CDR1 GTSNPN and CDR2 SVGIG (reference sequence). Written as DNA, the CDR3 is TGTGCCTGGAGTGTCGGAGGGTACCAGCCCCAGCATTTT. This translates into CAWSVGGYQPQHF.

V is TRBV28 and J is TRBJ2-5; 8 bases align to TRBD1. The CDR3 runs 15 residues. CDR1 and CDR2 (germline): MDHEN, SYDVKM. The V and J ends lost 2 bases and 2 bases, in that order; junction bases with no gene match: 4. The CDR3 DNA reads TGTGCCAGCAGTTTAATCGGGACAGGTCAAGAGACCCAGTACTTC. Translation gives CASSLIGTGQETQYF.

The chain links TRBV19 to TRBJ1-4; 7 bases match TRBD1. From germline, CDR1 is LNHDA and CDR2 SQIVND (reference sequence). The junction had 4 bases not matched to a gene; V was cut back by 0 bases and J by 3 bases. This CDR3 contains 16 residues. CDR3 in DNA: TGTGCCAGTAGTATAGATGGCGGGACAGCTAATGAAAAACTGTTTTTT. Translation: CASSIDGGTANEKLFF.

The chain couples TRBV21-1 to TRBJ1-5. TRBV21-1 is recorded as a pseudogene. This CDR3 is built from 18 residues. As DNA, the CDR3 is TGTGCCAGCAGCAAAGAAAAGGGCAATGGATATAGCAATCAGCCCCAGCATTTT. Translation gives CASSKEKGNGYSNQPQHF.

This chain joins TRBV5-4 and TRBJ2-3; the D call may be TRBD1 or TRBD2 (5 bases each). The CDR3 extends over 15 amino acids. V was shortened by 4 bases and J by 6 bases, with 18 bases between the two germline ends. The germline gives CDR1 SGHNT, CDR2 YYREEE (reference sequence). CDR3 in DNA: TGTGCCAGCAGCCCACCCGAGGGGATCGTGGATACGCAGTATTTT. It encodes CASSPPEGIVDTQYF.

The chain uses TRBV7-9 and TRBJ2-1, with D perhaps TRBD2 (6 bases). Trimming pared 5 bases from V and 9 bases from J, leaving 20 bases between. The CDR3 contains 15 residues. Germline CDR1 SEHNR, CDR2 FQNEAQ (reference sequence). CDR3 loop: CASSPHREWIGEQFF. The CDR3, as DNA: TGTGCCAGCAGCCCCCACCGGGAGTGGATTGGTGAGCAGTTCTTC.

This clone appeared a single time. This sequence joins TRBV10-3 and TRBJ1-1; TRBD1 is a possible D gene (6 bases). Germline CDR1 ENHRY, CDR2 SYGVKD. Deletions cut 3 bases from V and 4 bases from J, with 12 bases between. The CDR3 totals 14 residues. This CDR3 reads CAISDRQVGTEAFF. The CDR3 DNA reads as TGTGCCATCAGTGACCGACAGGTGGGCACTGAAGCTTTCTTT.

The chain has TRBV18 and TRBJ2-5; no definite D call. The ends were cut back, 0 bases at V and 5 bases at J, with 16 bases in the middle. Germline V CDR1 and CDR2: KGHSH, LQKENI. The CDR3 has 16 amino acids. The CDR3 sequence is CASSPPESTDGETQYF. The CDR3 nucleotides read TGTGCCAGCTCACCACCGGAGAGTACGGATGGGGAGACCCAGTACTTC. Full variable domain (rest looked up from reference TRBV18 and TRBJ2-5): NAGVMQNPRHLVRRRGQEARLRCSPMKGHSHVYWYRQLPEEGLKFMVYLQKENIIDESGMPKERFSAEFPKEGPSILRIQQVVRGDSAAYFCASSPPESTDGETQYFGPGTRLLVL.

This chain connects TRBV27 to TRBJ1-1; D ambiguous. V was trimmed by 5 bases and J by 5 bases, leaving 15 bases between them. The CDR3 is made up of 14 amino acids. Germline CDR1 is MNHEY and CDR2 is SMNVEV (reference sequence). CDR3 nucleotides: TGTGCCAGCAGTGTCGCGGGAATACGGACTGAAGCTTTCTTT. Translating gives CASSVAGIRTEAFF.

V and J are TRBV18 and TRBJ2-2; perhaps TRBD1 as D (6 bases). Germline CDR1 and CDR2: KGHSH and LQKENI. There are 13 residues in the CDR3. Trimming removed 1 base from V and 6 bases from J, with 6 bases in between. The CDR3 nucleotides are TGTGCCAGCTCACCACGGACAGCCGGGGAGCTGTTTTTT. It is translated as CASSPRTAGELFF.

This chain uses TRBV19 with TRBJ2-7; 12 bases map to TRBD1. The V gene's germline CDR1 is LNHDA and CDR2 SQIVND (reference sequence). V lost 5 bases to trimming and J lost 5 bases; unmatched junction nucleotides: 4. This CDR3 spans 14 amino acids. CDR3 in DNA: TGTGCCAGTAGTCGAGGGACAGGGGGCGACGAGCAGTACTTC. It is translated as CASSRGTGGDEQYF.